One T cell receptor (beta chain) is described in this entry. The sample comes from a study of blood T cell repertoires in COVID-19. For the study at large: PBMCs, B-cell-depleted T cells, or T cells were the source of the cDNA or gDNA that made up the material.

The CDR3 spans 14 residues. Trimming removed 7 bases at V and 3 bases at J, with 12 bases between. The germline CDR1 and CDR2 sequences are MNHEY and SVGAGI. Sequenced by immunoSEQ multiplex PCR; TCRdb stores in-frame clones only, minus some. Of some 150,000 clones listed, just over 85% are singletons. This chain connects TRBV6-5 to TRBJ1-4; D ambiguous. The sequence was obtained from a man aged 45-60 years who had recovered from COVID-19. Sequenced material: PBMCs or T cells enriched from blood (not recorded which). The CDR3 region is CASTPRGANEKLFF. In nucleotides, the CDR3 is TGTGCCAGCACTCCTCGGGGTGCTAATGAAAAACTGTTTTTT.